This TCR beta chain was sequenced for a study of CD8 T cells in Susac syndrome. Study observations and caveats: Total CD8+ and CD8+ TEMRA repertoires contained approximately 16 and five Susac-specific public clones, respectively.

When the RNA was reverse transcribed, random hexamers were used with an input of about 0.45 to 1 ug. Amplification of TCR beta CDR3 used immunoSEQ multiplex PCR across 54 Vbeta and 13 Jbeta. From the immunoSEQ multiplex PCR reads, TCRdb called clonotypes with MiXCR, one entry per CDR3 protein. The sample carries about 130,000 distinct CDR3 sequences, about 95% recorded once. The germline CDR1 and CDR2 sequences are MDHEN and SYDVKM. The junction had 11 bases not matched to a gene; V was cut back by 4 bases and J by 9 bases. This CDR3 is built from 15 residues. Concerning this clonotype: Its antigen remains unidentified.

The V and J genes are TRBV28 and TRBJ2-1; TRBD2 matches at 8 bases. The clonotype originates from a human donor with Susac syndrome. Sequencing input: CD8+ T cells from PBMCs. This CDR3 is CASSSGAGGSGEQFF. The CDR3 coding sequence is TGTGCCAGCAGTTCGGGCGCGGGAGGTTCCGGTGAGCAGTTCTTC. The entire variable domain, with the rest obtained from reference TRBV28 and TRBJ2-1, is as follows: DVKVTQSSRYLVKRTGEKVFLECVQDMDHENMFWYRQDPGLGLRLIYFSYDVKMKEKGDIPEGYSVSREKKERFSLILESASTNQTSMYLCASSSGAGGSGEQFFGPGTRLTVL.